The rows below give T cell receptor beta chains drawn from one sample of a study of Graves' ophthalmopathy and Graves' hyperthyroidism. TCRdb used MiXCR to reprocess the multiplex PCR reads, holding one entry per CDR3 protein. Of 45,000 to 60,000 distinct CDR3 sequences in the sample, around 50% were seen once. Material for sequencing was peripheral blood. These receptors all stem from an adult woman with Graves' ophthalmopathy. Both conserved end residues are part of each CDR3. D genes are given only for firm matches. Not every row has a clone size; where given, it reads once, few, many or a size class.

cdr3_nt: TGCAGTGCTAGGGACAGGGAGAACTATGGCTACACCTTC
cdr3_aa: CSARDRENYGYTF
j_call: TRBJ1-2
d_call: TRBD1
clone_size: NA
v_call: TRBV20-1

cdr3_nt: TGCGCCAGCAGCTCTCAGGGTGAAGAAAAACTGTTTTTT
cdr3_aa: CASSSQGEEKLFF
j_call: TRBJ1-4
d_call: NA
clone_size: NA
v_call: TRBV5-1

cdr3_nt: TGCGCCAGCAGCCAGGGAGGGACGGCAGATACGCAGTATTTT
cdr3_aa: CASSQGGTADTQYF
j_call: TRBJ2-3
d_call: TRBD2
clone_size: once
v_call: TRBV4-3

cdr3_nt: TGCGCCAGCAGACAGGGAAACACTGAAGCTTTCTTT
cdr3_aa: CASRQGNTEAFF
j_call: TRBJ1-1
d_call: NA
clone_size: NA
v_call: TRBV5-1

cdr3_nt: TGCAGCGGCGAAGGGGCCAACACAGATACGCAGTATTTT
cdr3_aa: CSGEGANTDTQYF
j_call: TRBJ2-3
d_call: NA
clone_size: many
v_call: TRBV29-1

cdr3_nt: TGTGCCAGCATTGGGGGGGGGGGTGAAGCTTTCTTT
cdr3_aa: CASIGGGGEAFF
j_call: TRBJ1-1
d_call: NA
clone_size: few
v_call: TRBV6-6

cdr3_nt: TGTGCCAGCAGCCAAGGCCCACTAGCGGCCACAGATACGCAGTATTTT
cdr3_aa: CASSQGPLAATDTQYF
j_call: TRBJ2-3
d_call: TRBD2
clone_size: NA
v_call: TRBV3-1

cdr3_nt: TGCAGTGCTAGGCTGGGACTAGCGGGAGAAGATAGCTTC
cdr3_aa: CSARLGLAGEDSF
j_call: TRBJ2-1
d_call: TRBD2
clone_size: many
v_call: TRBV20-1

cdr3_nt: TGTGCCAGCAGTGACTCTAGCGGGAGCCCAGATACGCAGTATTTT
cdr3_aa: CASSDSSGSPDTQYF
j_call: TRBJ2-3
d_call: TRBD2
clone_size: many
v_call: TRBV6-4

cdr3_nt: TGTGCCAGGGCAACCTACGAGCAGTACTTC
cdr3_aa: CARATYEQYF
j_call: TRBJ2-7
d_call: NA
clone_size: NA
v_call: TRBV19

cdr3_nt: TGTGCCAGCAGCTTAGGGACAGGGGCCAACGTCCTGACTTTC
cdr3_aa: CASSLGTGANVLTF
j_call: TRBJ2-6
d_call: NA
clone_size: NA
v_call: TRBV7-2

cdr3_nt: TGTGCCAGCTCTACTACAGGGAACACTGAAGCTTTCTTT
cdr3_aa: CASSTTGNTEAFF
j_call: TRBJ1-1
d_call: NA
clone_size: few
v_call: TRBV7-3

cdr3_nt: TGCGCCAGCAGCCAATACTCCCTCGGGGAGCTGTTTTTT
cdr3_aa: CASSQYSLGELFF
j_call: TRBJ2-2
d_call: NA
clone_size: NA
v_call: TRBV7-9

cdr3_nt: TGTGCCAGCAGCTTAGTAGGTGGAGGGAGCACGGGCACAGATACGCAGTATTTT
cdr3_aa: CASSLVGGGSTGTDTQYF
j_call: TRBJ2-3
d_call: NA
clone_size: NA
v_call: TRBV7-3

cdr3_nt: TGTGCCAGCAGGGACAGGGTTGGGCCCCTCCACTTT
cdr3_aa: CASRDRVGPLHF
j_call: TRBJ1-6
d_call: TRBD1
clone_size: NA
v_call: TRBV28

cdr3_nt: TGCAGTGCCCCCCCAGGGGCCCGAGATTCACCCCTCCACTTT
cdr3_aa: CSAPPGARDSPLHF
j_call: TRBJ1-6
d_call: NA
clone_size: many
v_call: TRBV20-1

cdr3_nt: TGTGCCAGCAGCTTGGTTAGCGGGAGCGGCGATGAGCAGCTCTTC
cdr3_aa: CASSLVSGSGDEQLF
j_call: TRBJ2-1
d_call: TRBD2
clone_size: once
v_call: TRBV24-1

cdr3_nt: TGTGCCAGCAGTAAGGACAGGGCAATCTCCTACAATGAGCAGTTCTTC
cdr3_aa: CASSKDRAISYNEQFF
j_call: TRBJ2-1
d_call: TRBD1
clone_size: many
v_call: TRBV2

cdr3_nt: TGTGCTACCAGCTCCGGACAGGGGATAGGGGAGTACGAGCAGTACTTC
cdr3_aa: CATSSGQGIGEYEQYF
j_call: TRBJ2-7
d_call: TRBD1
clone_size: NA
v_call: TRBV15

cdr3_nt: TGTGCCAACAGTGATTCGGGGGATAATTCACCCCTCCACTTT
cdr3_aa: CANSDSGDNSPLHF
j_call: TRBJ1-6
d_call: NA
clone_size: NA
v_call: TRBV6-4

cdr3_nt: TGCAGTGCTGATGGGACTAGCGGGAAAGATACGCAGTATTTT
cdr3_aa: CSADGTSGKDTQYF
j_call: TRBJ2-3
d_call: TRBD2
clone_size: NA
v_call: TRBV20-1